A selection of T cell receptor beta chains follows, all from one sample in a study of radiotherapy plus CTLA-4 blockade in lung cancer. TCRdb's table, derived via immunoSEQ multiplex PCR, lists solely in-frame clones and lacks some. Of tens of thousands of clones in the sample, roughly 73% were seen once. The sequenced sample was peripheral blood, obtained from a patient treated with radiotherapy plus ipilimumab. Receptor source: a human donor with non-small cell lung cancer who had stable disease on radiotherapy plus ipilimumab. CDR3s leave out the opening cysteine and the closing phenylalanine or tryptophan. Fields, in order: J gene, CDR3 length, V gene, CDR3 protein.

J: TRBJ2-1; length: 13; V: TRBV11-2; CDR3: ASSPGSGVNREQF
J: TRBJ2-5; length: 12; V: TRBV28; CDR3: ASSLPGEEKAQY
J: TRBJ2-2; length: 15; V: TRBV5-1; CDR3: ASSFDPPGQGVRGLF
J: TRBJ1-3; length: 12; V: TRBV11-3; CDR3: ASKTGQSGNTIY
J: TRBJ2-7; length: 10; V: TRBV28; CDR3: ASNRELYEQY
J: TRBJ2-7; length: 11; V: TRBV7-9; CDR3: ASSSGRIYEQY
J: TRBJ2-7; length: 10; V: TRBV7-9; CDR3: ASSLARYEQY
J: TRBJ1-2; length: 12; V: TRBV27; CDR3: ASRGQGVRDGYT
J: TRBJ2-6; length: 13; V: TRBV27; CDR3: ASSLRSLGANVLT
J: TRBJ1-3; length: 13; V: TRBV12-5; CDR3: ASGGGTFGRNTIY
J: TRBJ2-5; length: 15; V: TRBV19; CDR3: ASSIEGMTGALETQY
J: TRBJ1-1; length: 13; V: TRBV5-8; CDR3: ASSTRDRVSSEAF
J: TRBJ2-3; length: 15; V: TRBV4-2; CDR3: ASSRVSSGVSTDTQY
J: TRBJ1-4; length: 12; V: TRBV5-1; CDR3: ASSLDRPNEKLF
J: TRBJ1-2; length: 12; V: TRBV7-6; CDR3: ASSPNWEGNGYT
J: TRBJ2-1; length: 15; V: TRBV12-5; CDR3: ASGIIVGASPHNEQF
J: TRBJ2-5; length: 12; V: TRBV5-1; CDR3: ASSLAGKQETQY
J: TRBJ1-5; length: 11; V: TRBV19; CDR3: ASHRQGTGPQH
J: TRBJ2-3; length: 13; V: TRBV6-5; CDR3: ASSYGTTRTDTQY
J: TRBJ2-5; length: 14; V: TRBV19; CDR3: ASSKRSGRNQETQY
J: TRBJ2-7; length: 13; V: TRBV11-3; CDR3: ASSFPRDSPYEQY
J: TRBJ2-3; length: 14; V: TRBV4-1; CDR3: ASSPRRASSTDTQY
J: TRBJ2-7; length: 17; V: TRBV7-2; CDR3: ASSSRSAPTSGRAYEQY
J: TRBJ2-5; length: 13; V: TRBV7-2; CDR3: ASSLAGLAEETQY
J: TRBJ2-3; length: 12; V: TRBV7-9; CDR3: ASSLMTSGDTQY
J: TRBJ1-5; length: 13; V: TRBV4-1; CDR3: ASSPGGAGNQPQH
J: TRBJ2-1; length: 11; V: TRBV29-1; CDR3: SVENTVGDEQF
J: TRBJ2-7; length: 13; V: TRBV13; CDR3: ASSLGPDPTYEQY